The 18 T cell receptor beta chains presented below share a single source sample, sequenced in a study of shared clonotypes between healthy human individuals. Generated by immunoSEQ multiplex PCR, the TCRdb table keeps only in-frame clones and is missing some. This sample has around 980,000 clones; about 84% occur once, and the top ten carry around 0.61%. Specimen: memory CD4+ T cells from PBMCs. Subset defined: CD45RA-negative fraction. These receptors were collected from a man between 18 and 29 years old in good health. Some clones in this sample may be carry-over from other donors' samples.

In DNA, the CDR3 is TGTGCCAGCTCACCGTTACCGAGCCAAGAGACCCAGTACTTC. This gives the protein CASSPLPSQETQYF. This chain joins TRBV18 and TRBJ2-5; unclear D gene. The V end was cut by 3 bases, the J end by 1 base, with 9 bases between. The CDR3 spans 14 residues. Germline CDR1 is KGHSH and CDR2 is LQKENI. Full variable domain (missing parts from reference TRBV18 and TRBJ2-5): NAGVMQNPRHLVRRRGQEARLRCSPMKGHSHVYWYRQLPEEGLKFMVYLQKENIIDESGMPKERFSAEFPKEGPSILRIQQVVRGDSAAYFCASSPLPSQETQYFGPGTRLLVL.

The table lists this clone with a count of one. The chain joins TRBV29-1 to TRBJ2-7; TRBD1 aligns across 11 bases. Germline CDR1 reads SQVTM; CDR2 reads ANQGSEA. V lost 6 bases and J lost 6; bases outside the gene matches: 13. This CDR3 region has 15 residues. This CDR3 reads CSVDPGTGGPGEQYF. Here the CDR3 DNA reads TGCAGCGTGGACCCCGGGACAGGGGGGCCGGGCGAGCAGTACTTC.

The rearrangement joins TRBV6-5 to TRBJ2-2; TRBD2 matches at 10 bases. This CDR3 has 14 amino acids. Per germline, CDR1 MNHEY and CDR2 SVGAGI. V lost 10 bases and J lost 2; bases outside the gene matches: 4. The chain's CDR3 is CATRTSGNTGELFF. CDR3 bases: TGTGCCACCCGGACTAGCGGAAACACCGGGGAGCTGTTTTTT.

This CDR3 is CASSQELRGTEAFF. The CDR3 DNA sequence: TGCGCCAGCAGCCAAGAGCTACGGGGAACTGAAGCTTTCTTT. The chain combines TRBV4-3 with TRBJ1-1; no clear D gene. The CDR3 consists of 14 residues. CDR1 and CDR2 from the germline V gene are LGHNA and YSLEER. With 0 bases removed from V and 5 bases from J, the gap between germline ends came to 10 bases.

J is TRBJ2-1 and V is TRBV2, with 9 bases fitting TRBD1. Germline V gene sequence: CDR1 SNHLY, CDR2 FYNNEI. The CDR3 length is 15 residues. The V segment lost 6 bases and the J segment 7 bases; nucleotides outside the gene matches: 10. The CDR3 loop reads CASRVQTGGVNEQFF. The CDR3 DNA reads as TGTGCCAGCAGAGTGCAGACAGGGGGGGTAAATGAGCAGTTCTTC.

This sequence joins TRBV21-1 and TRBJ1-2. TRBV21-1 is classified as a pseudogene. The CDR3 loop spans 16 amino acids. The CDR3 DNA reads as TGTGCCAGCAGCAAAGTGAGGGTACGTAGGGACTATGGCTACACCTTC. Translating gives CASSKVRVRRDYGYTF.

For the CDR3, the DNA is TGCGCCAGCAGCGCCTCCGGGACAGGCGACTATGGCTACACCTTC. Amino acid sequence: CASSASGTGDYGYTF. The chain links TRBV4-1 to TRBJ1-2; TRBD1 agrees at 8 bases. The V and J ends lost 5 bases and 3 bases, in that order; junction bases with no gene match: 8. This CDR3 has 15 amino acids. The germline V gene has CDR1 MGHRA and CDR2 YSYEKL.

The chain joins TRBV2 to TRBJ2-7; D remains unclear. Germline-derived CDR1 and CDR2 are SNHLY and FYNNEI. Deletions cut 6 bases from V and 4 bases from J, with 13 bases between. This CDR3 has 13 residues. The CDR3 sequence: CASSAERKYEQYF. CDR3 coding DNA: TGTGCCAGCAGCGCCGAGAGGAAATACGAGCAGTACTTC.

Note on this clone: It is likely a read error: a sequence one base away is far more abundant. The identical CDR3 is also encoded by other nucleotide sequences in the sample. The chain employs TRBV6-1 and TRBJ2-6; D is possibly TRBD2 (5 bases). From germline, CDR1 is MNHNS and CDR2 SASEGT. The CDR3 is 16 amino acids. CDR3 amino acids: CASSELDFSGANVLTF. The DNA of the CDR3 is TGTGCAAGCAGTGAATTGGACTTCTCTGGGGCCAACGTCCTGACTTTC.

This clone was detected a few times. The chain carries TRBV9 and TRBJ2-1, with 8 bases identical to TRBD2. The CDR3 length is 19 residues. The trim removed 0 bases at V and 5 bases at J, leaving 16 bases unmatched. Germline CDR1 SGDLS, CDR2 YYNGEE. CDR3 nucleotides: TGTGCCAGCAGCGTAGGGACCTCCCCGTTAGCGGGGAGCAACAATGAGCAGTTCTTC. Its protein product is CASSVGTSPLAGSNNEQFF. Full variable domain (outside the CDR3, taken from reference TRBV9 and TRBJ2-1): DSGVTQTPKHLITATGQRVTLRCSPRSGDLSVYWYQQSLDQGLQFLIQYYNGEERAKGNILERFSAQQFPDLHSELNLSSLELGDSALYFCASSVGTSPLAGSNNEQFFGPGTRLTVL.

The rearrangement joins TRBV28 to TRBJ1-1, with no clear D. The CDR3 is made up of 14 amino acids. V lost 3 bases and J lost 11, with 19 bases in between. CDR1 and CDR2 from the germline V gene are MDHEN and SYDVKM. The CDR3 protein is CASSFFVGVPRAFF. The DNA for the CDR3 is TGTGCCAGCAGTTTTTTCGTCGGGGTCCCCAGGGCTTTCTTT.

V usage is TRBV5-1 and J usage is TRBJ1-1, with D unresolved. CDR1 SGHRS and CDR2 YFSETQ come from the germline V gene. V was pared by 0 bases and J by 6 bases, with 9 bases between. The CDR3 is 13 residues long. In DNA form, the CDR3 reads TGCGCCAGCAGCTTGGTGGCAGGCTCTGAAGCTTTCTTT. The encoded protein is CASSLVAGSEAFF.

The V and J genes are TRBV28 and TRBJ1-2; D is ambiguous. This CDR3 has 14 residues. In germline, CDR1 is MDHEN, CDR2 SYDVKM. V was cut by 1 base and J by 3 bases, with 9 bases left in between. CDR3 bases: TGTGCCAGCAGTTTATCAGCCACGTACTATGGCTACACCTTC. Its translation: CASSLSATYYGYTF.

This chain uses TRBV11-3 with TRBJ2-3; D remains unclear. The CDR3 runs 15 residues. Trimming left V 1 base short and J 0 bases short, with 8 bases between. Germline CDR1 SGHNT, CDR2 YENEEA. Here the CDR3 reads CASSLGATSTDTQYF. CDR3 nucleotide sequence: TGTGCCAGCAGCTTAGGAGCGACTAGCACAGATACGCAGTATTTT.

This clone appeared once. The CDR3 DNA reads TGTGCCAGTAGTATCCCCCTAGCGGGAGGCCAAGAGACCCAGTACTTC. Translation gives CASSIPLAGGQETQYF. V and J are TRBV19 and TRBJ2-5; 11 bases are shared with TRBD2. There are 16 residues in the CDR3. Germline-derived CDR1 and CDR2 are LNHDA and SQIVND (reference sequence). V lost 3 bases and J lost 1; bases outside the gene matches: 4.

This clone was seen just once. The chain joins TRBV5-4 to TRBJ2-7; D is undetermined. This CDR3 comprises 12 residues. V lost 0 bases and J lost 6, with 7 bases in between. Per germline, CDR1 SGHNT and CDR2 YYREEE (reference sequence). The CDR3 DNA reads as TGTGCCAGCAGCTTGGGGGCCGGCGAGCAGTACTTC. Its translation: CASSLGAGEQYF.

This sequence joins TRBV7-2 and TRBJ1-5, with D possibly being TRBD1 (6 bases). The CDR3 is 16 amino acids. The germline gives CDR1 SGHTA, CDR2 FQGNSA. V was cut by 5 bases and J by 6 bases, with 20 bases left in between. CDR3 nucleotides: TGTGCCAGCAGCCCGAGGGGGTTCAGGACGACTCAGCCCCAGCATTTT. Protein: CASSPRGFRTTQPQHF.

The chain is built from TRBV19 and TRBJ2-7; no definite D call. Germline V gene sequence: CDR1 LNHDA, CDR2 SQIVND (reference sequence). V dropped 0 bases and J dropped 5 bases, with 14 bases sitting between them. The length of the CDR3 is 15 residues. The CDR3 region is CASSIDRLRSDEQYF. DNA for the CDR3: TGTGCCAGTAGTATAGACCGGCTACGATCGGACGAGCAGTACTTC.